This TCR beta chain was sequenced during a study of blood T cell repertoires in COVID-19. CDR3 length: 13 amino acids. V was trimmed by 0 bases and J by 2 bases, leaving 3 bases between them. The germline CDR1 and CDR2 sequences are LGHDT and YNNKEL (reference sequence). Source study methods: The assay estimated nucleated cells by amplifying reference gene primers. Only in-frame clones appear in the TCRdb table, and some are missing; sequencing was by immunoSEQ multiplex PCR. The D gene and trimming were derived from the DNA, and the V and J assignments and clone size from that table. The sample yields roughly 200,000 clones, over 75% seen once.

The sequencing input was peripheral blood. The receptor was derived from a man aged 50-59 years with acute or convalescent COVID-19. The chain couples TRBV3-1 (or the pseudogene TRBV3-2) to TRBJ2-3, with no clear D. Here the CDR3 DNA reads TGTGCCAGCAGCCAAGATCACACAGATACGCAGTATTTT. The encoded protein is CASSQDHTDTQYF.